The clone carrying this T cell receptor (beta chain) was seen only once. The CDR3 sequence is 17 residues long. In germline, CDR1 is MNHEY, CDR2 SMNVEV (reference sequence). V was trimmed by 5 bases and J by 4 bases, leaving 23 bases between them. These data originate in a study of cytomegalovirus exposure and HLA in healthy donors. Both 60 Vbeta primers and 13 Jbeta primers went into the PCR. Method: immunoSEQ multiplex PCR; TCRdb's copy keeps in-frame clones and lacks some. The sample has under 200,000 clones; 82% are singletons. The sequence was collected from a woman aged 18-29 years in good health and CMV-seronegative. This chain connects TRBV27 to TRBJ1-2, with D possibly TRBD1 on 5 matching bases. Source material: PBMCs. In DNA, the CDR3 is TGTGCCAGCAGTAATTCAGGAGGGGAGGGCCGAATCTATGGCTACACCTTC. Its translation is CASSNSGGEGRIYGYTF.